Following are 17 T cell receptor beta chains from one sample sequenced in a study of blood T cell repertoires in COVID-19. Sequencing used immunoSEQ multiplex PCR; TCRdb keeps in-frame clones, though not all of them. This sample yields nearly 35,000 clones, of which approximately 89% are seen a single time; 35% to 55% belongs to the top ten. Input material: peripheral blood. The receptor source for this set is a human donor in a cohort sampled during active COVID-19.

The chain links TRBV14 to TRBJ2-6; no firm D call. The CDR3 has 13 residues. The germline gives CDR1 SGHDN, CDR2 FVKESK. V lost 8 bases and J lost 0, with 5 bases in between. CDR3 in amino acids: CASGDSGANVLTF. The CDR3 bases are TGTGCCAGCGGAGACTCTGGGGCCAACGTCCTGACTTTC.

In the case of this clone: This specimen includes other DNA sequences encoding the same CDR3. The genes are TRBV5-1 and TRBJ2-1; 7 bases are a match to TRBD2. This CDR3 comprises 15 residues. The V and J ends lost 5 bases and 0 bases, in that order; junction bases with no gene match: 5. Germline CDR1 and CDR2: SGHRS and YFSETQ. CDR3 sequence reads: CASRDGGSSYNEQFF. The CDR3 nucleotides are TGCGCCAGCAGGGACGGGGGGAGCTCCTACAATGAGCAGTTCTTC.

J is TRBJ2-5 and V is TRBV6-5, with TRBD2 as a possible D gene (5 bases). The V gene lost 7 bases and the J gene lost 2 bases, with 8 bases spanning the gap. Germline loops: CDR1 MNHEY, CDR2 SVGAGI. The CDR3 is 12 residues long. CDR3 protein: CASTRDQETQYF. The DNA of the CDR3 is TGTGCCAGCACTCGGGATCAAGAGACCCAGTACTTC.

The V gene is TRBV6-6, the J gene TRBJ2-2; TRBD2 aligns across 11 bases. CDR3 size: 15 residues. The J segment lost 5 bases and the V segment lost 5 bases, leaving 4 bases of the junction unmatched. The germline gives CDR1 MNHNY, CDR2 SVGAGI (reference sequence). The CDR3 DNA follows: TGTGCCAGCAGTGGACTAGCGGGTCAGACCGGGGAGCTGTTTTTT. Its protein product is CASSGLAGQTGELFF.

This clone was counted a single time. The CDR3 DNA follows: TGTGCCAGCAGTGTCGCCAGATTCAGGGGCTACACCTTC. Protein sequence: CASSVARFRGYTF. The genes are TRBV7-2 and TRBJ1-2; D ambiguous. Germline values: CDR1 SGHTA, CDR2 FQGNSA. The CDR3 sequence is 13 residues long. V lost 6 bases and J lost 8, with 16 bases in between.

The CDR3 reads CASRPRDSGTDTQYF. The CDR3, as DNA: TGTGCCAGCAGGCCCCGGGACTCAGGCACAGATACGCAGTATTTT. The chain has TRBV27 and TRBJ2-3; D is possibly TRBD2 (6 bases). The germline V and J ends were trimmed by 6 bases and 1 base, with 14 bases remaining between them. The CDR3 is 15 residues long. Germline V gene lookup returns CDR1 MNHEY and CDR2 SMNVEV (reference sequence).

This chain links TRBV7-2 with TRBJ2-7, with TRBD1 matching 7 bases. V lost 4 bases, J lost 4 bases, and 7 bases stayed unmatched. Looked up from germline, CDR1 is SGHTA and CDR2 is FQGNSA. The CDR3 covers 14 residues. CDR3 bases: TGTGCCAGCAGCTCGGACAGGAGAAGTTACGAGCAGTACTTC. Its translation is CASSSDRRSYEQYF.

A few counts support this clone. V and J are TRBV7-6 and TRBJ1-6, with 10 bases that match TRBD1. CDR3 length: 15 residues. J was trimmed by 8 bases and V by 1 base; bases with no gene match: 2. CDR1 is SGHVS and CDR2 is FNYEAQ in the germline V gene. The CDR3 spells CASSLGQGAYSPLHF. CDR3 DNA sequence: TGTGCCAGCAGCTTAGGACAGGGGGCCTATTCACCCCTCCACTTT. Supplemented by reference TRBV7-6 and TRBJ1-6, the full variable domain reads GAGVSQSPRYKVTKRGQDVALRCDPISGHVSLYWYRQALGQGPEFLTYFNYEAQQDKSGLPNDRFSAERPEGSISTLTIQRTEQRDSAMYRCASSLGQGAYSPLHFGNGTRLTVT.

The chain recombines TRBV4-3 with TRBJ2-2; a weak D match, TRBD1 (5 bases). V lost 0 bases, J lost 5 bases, and 13 bases lay in between. CDR1 and CDR2 from the germline V gene are LGHNA and YSLEER. The CDR3 totals 16 residues. CDR3 sequence reads: CASSQEPGLATGELFF. The CDR3 DNA is TGCGCCAGCAGCCAAGAGCCAGGGCTTGCTACCGGGGAGCTGTTTTTT.

The V gene is TRBV6-5, the J gene TRBJ2-2; 9 bases line up with TRBD1. This CDR3 contains 15 residues. V shed 5 bases, J shed 1 base, and the junction held 2 bases outside the gene matches. From germline, CDR1 is MNHEY and CDR2 SVGAGI. The CDR3 DNA reads TGTGCCAGCAGTCGGGACAGGGTGAACACCGGGGAGCTGTTTTTT. It yields the protein CASSRDRVNTGELFF.

The gene calls are TRBV6-2 or TRBV6-3 and TRBJ1-1; 8 bases agree with TRBD1. This CDR3 is 15 amino acids long. Trimming took 5 bases from V and 5 from J; bases not matched to a gene: 10. CDR1 and CDR2 (germline): MNHEY, SVGEGT. The chain's CDR3 is CASSRHDRGRTEAFF. CDR3 nucleotides: TGTGCCAGCAGTCGTCACGACAGGGGAAGGACTGAAGCTTTCTTT.

The chain uses TRBV28 and TRBJ2-1; a possible D gene is TRBD1 (5 bases). The CDR3 loop spans 14 amino acids. V was trimmed by 6 bases and J by 0 bases, leaving 9 bases between them. The germline V gene has CDR1 MDHEN and CDR2 SYDVKM. This CDR3 reads CASSRVSSYNEQFF. CDR3 DNA sequence: TGTGCCAGCAGCAGGGTAAGCTCCTACAATGAGCAGTTCTTC.

The chain has TRBV5-4 and TRBJ2-1; the D gene is possibly TRBD1 (5 bases). Deletions cut 0 bases from V and 6 bases from J, with 13 bases between. Per the germline V gene, CDR1 is SGHNT and CDR2 is YYREEE (reference sequence). The CDR3 totals 15 residues. CDR3 protein: CASSLGQGSGNEQFF. In nucleotides, the CDR3 is TGTGCCAGCAGCTTGGGTCAGGGCTCGGGCAATGAGCAGTTCTTC. Full variable domain (rest looked up from reference TRBV5-4 and TRBJ2-1): ETGVTQSPTHLIKTRGQQVTLRCSSQSGHNTVSWYQQALGQGPQFIFQYYREEENGRGNFPPRFSGLQFPNYSSELNVNALELDDSALYLCASSLGQGSGNEQFFGPGTRLTVL.

The chain is built from TRBV2 and TRBJ1-6; D is unresolved. The CDR3 runs to 15 residues. V lost 6 bases to trimming and J lost 3 bases, with 12 bases between them. Germline CDR1 SNHLY, CDR2 FYNNEI. The CDR3 region has the DNA TGTGCCAGCAGAGTATCAAAGAGCTATAATTCACCCCTCCACTTT. Protein: CASRVSKSYNSPLHF.

J is TRBJ1-2 and V is TRBV6-2 or TRBV6-3, with 7 positions matching TRBD1. Germline CDR1 and CDR2: MNHEY and SVGEGT. The CDR3 has 16 amino acids. Trimming cost V 4 bases and J 4 bases; bases outside gene matches: 12. The DNA of the CDR3 is TGTGCCAGCAGTTCCGGACAGGCTGTTACTCCCTATGGCTACACCTTC. Its translation: CASSSGQAVTPYGYTF.

The chain links TRBV25-1 to TRBJ2-7; no firm D call. Per germline, CDR1 MGHDK and CDR2 SYGVNS. V lost 4 bases, J lost 3 bases, and 10 bases lay in between. The CDR3 sequence is 13 residues long. The CDR3 region has the DNA TGTGCCAGCAGTGCATCTCAGAACTACGAGCAGTACTTC. As protein: CASSASQNYEQYF.

V usage is TRBV19 and J usage is TRBJ2-7; the match to TRBD1 covers 10 bases. Germline trimming cut 1 base from V and 3 bases from J; bases unmatched to any gene: 3. Germline CDR1 and CDR2: LNHDA and SQIVND (reference sequence). This CDR3 has 15 amino acids. Here the CDR3 reads CASSIAGQGSYEQYF. CDR3 DNA: TGTGCCAGTAGTATAGCGGGACAGGGGAGCTACGAGCAGTACTTC.